This entry lists 9 T cell receptor beta chains sequenced from one sample in a study of cytomegalovirus exposure and HLA in healthy donors. The PCR contained 60 Vbeta and 13 Jbeta primers. Method: immunoSEQ multiplex PCR; TCRdb's copy keeps in-frame clones and lacks some. The sample includes around 200,000 clones, roughly three quarters seen only once; the top ten take 2.9%. The specimen was PBMCs. These receptor sequences come from a male donor in good health and CMV-seronegative.

This chain's CDR3 is CASSLWGASGGRYEQYF. The CDR3 region has the DNA TGCGCCAGCAGCTTGTGGGGGGCTAGCGGGGGTCGATACGAGCAGTACTTC. The J gene is TRBJ2-7, the V gene TRBV5-1; 10 nucleotides match TRBD2. The V segment lost 1 base and the J segment 4 bases; nucleotides outside the gene matches: 11. CDR3 length: 17 amino acids. Germline lookup yields CDR1 SGHRS and CDR2 YFSETQ.

This clone was detected once. This CDR3 reads CASSNHGTNQPQHF. The CDR3 DNA is TGTGCCAGTAGCAATCACGGGACTAATCAGCCCCAGCATTTT. The chain couples TRBV19 to TRBJ1-5, with D perhaps TRBD1 (5 bases). CDR1 LNHDA and CDR2 SQIVND come from the germline V gene (reference sequence). CDR3 length equals 14 residues. Trimming removed 6 bases at V and 4 bases at J, with 13 bases between.

V is TRBV4-2 and J is TRBJ1-1; D remains unclear. The V gene lost 4 bases and the J gene lost 1 base, with 16 bases spanning the gap. Germline-derived CDR1 and CDR2 are LGHNA and YNFKEQ. This CDR3 is built from 16 residues. This CDR3 reads CASSPQRRLTNTEAFF. CDR3 coding DNA: TGTGCCAGCAGCCCTCAAAGGAGACTGACGAACACTGAAGCTTTCTTT.

The chain employs TRBV6-5 and TRBJ1-3; D may be TRBD1 (6 bases). This CDR3 is 15 amino acids long. CDR1 and CDR2 from the germline V gene are MNHEY and SVGAGI. V dropped 2 bases and J dropped 0 bases, with 8 bases sitting between them. The CDR3 sequence is CASSYGGTSGNTIYF. The CDR3 DNA follows: TGTGCCAGCAGTTACGGGGGCACCTCTGGAAACACCATATATTTT.

The chain has TRBV19 and TRBJ2-1, with D hard to call. This CDR3 is built from 15 residues. The ends were cut back, 2 bases at V and 0 bases at J, with 8 bases in the middle. From germline, CDR1 is LNHDA and CDR2 SQIVND (reference sequence). This CDR3 is CASSIMESSYNEQFF. In DNA form, the CDR3 reads TGTGCCAGTAGTATAATGGAGAGCTCCTACAATGAGCAGTTCTTC.

The V gene is TRBV28, the J gene TRBJ1-1; no definite D call. CDR3 size: 11 residues. The V gene's germline CDR1 is MDHEN and CDR2 SYDVKM. The ends were cut back, 2 bases at V and 10 bases at J, with 8 bases in the middle. The CDR3: CASSLGRRAFF. The CDR3 region has the DNA TGTGCCAGCAGTTTAGGGCGTCGAGCTTTCTTT.

V is TRBV11-2 and J is TRBJ2-5, with TRBD2 matching 8 bases. The DNA end is more similar to TRBJ2-7, so the J call may be wrong. In germline, CDR1 is SGHAT, CDR2 FQNNGV. This CDR3 comprises 15 residues. The CDR3 DNA follows: TGTGCCAGCAGCTTAGGTTTTAGCGGGGACTACGAGCAGTACTTC. It specifies CASSLGFSGDYEQYF.

This sequence joins TRBV9 and TRBJ2-5; TRBD2 agrees at 12 bases. The CDR3 totals 15 residues. Germline V gives CDR1 SGDLS, CDR2 YYNGEE. Trimming took 4 bases from V and 4 from J; bases not matched to a gene: 5. The CDR3 loop is CASSNGGLAGETQYF. In DNA, the CDR3 is TGTGCCAGCAGCAATGGGGGACTAGCGGGAGAGACCCAGTACTTC.

This chain uses TRBV30 with TRBJ1-6; D is unclear. The germline V and J ends were trimmed by 3 bases and 6 bases, with 3 bases remaining between them. The germline V gene encodes CDR1 GTSNPN and CDR2 SVGIG (reference sequence). The CDR3 is 11 amino acids. The CDR3 loop is CAWSRNSPLHF. CDR3 sequence (DNA): TGTGCCTGGAGCCGTAATTCACCCCTCCACTTT.